The 29 T cell receptor beta chains below come from one sample, sequenced in a study of cytomegalovirus exposure and HLA in healthy donors (TCRdb year 2017). The method was the immunoSEQ multiplex PCR assay. The multiplex PCR relied on a mix of 60 forward primers for TCR Vbeta segments and 13 reverse primers for TCR Jbeta segments. TCRdb provides this immuneACCESS table in a form limited to in-frame rearrangements. Some clones are lacking; in checked studies, under half of them reflect an unresolved V gene, and why the rest are absent is not known. For this sample there are more than 80,000 clones; around 81% appear just once. 5.5% to 7% of the sample lies in the top ten. Sequenced: PBMCs. These receptors were taken from a man between 18 and 35 years old in good health and CMV-seropositive.

This sequence joins TRBV4-1 and TRBJ2-7; D not resolved. Germline V CDR1 and CDR2: MGHRA, YSYEKL. V was cut by 1 base and J by 0 bases, with 10 bases left in between. CDR3 length: 15 amino acids. The CDR3 region is CASSQASLSSYEQYF. CDR3 bases: TGCGCCAGCAGCCAAGCGTCCTTGAGCTCCTACGAGCAGTACTTC.

The rearrangement uses TRBV25-1 and TRBJ1-3; TRBD1 is a possible D gene (5 bases). V was cut by 2 bases and J by 3 bases, with 17 bases left in between. The CDR3 has 17 residues. The germline gives CDR1 MGHDK, CDR2 SYGVNS. The CDR3 protein is CASSEAPRRDGGNTIYF. For the CDR3, the DNA is TGTGCCAGCAGTGAAGCCCCTCGCAGGGATGGTGGAAACACCATATATTTT.

The chain employs TRBV28 and TRBJ1-1; possibly TRBD1 for D (5 bases). Germline V gene data show CDR1 as MDHEN and CDR2 as SYDVKM. This CDR3 spans 13 amino acids. The V end lost 4 bases, the J end lost 1 base, and 7 bases lay between the germline ends. The CDR3 loop is CASSSTGNTEAFF. In DNA form, the CDR3 reads TGTGCCAGCAGTTCCACAGGGAACACTGAAGCTTTCTTT.

The chain couples TRBV6-1 to TRBJ1-1, with D unclear. V lost 2 bases and J lost 4, with 14 bases in between. The CDR3 contains 15 residues. Germline V gene sequence: CDR1 MNHNS, CDR2 SASEGT. The CDR3 nucleotides are TGTGCCAGCAGTGAATTGTCGGGGTATAGCACTGAAGCTTTCTTT. Amino acid sequence: CASSELSGYSTEAFF.

The V and J genes are TRBV7-9 and TRBJ2-1, with D perhaps TRBD2 (5 bases). V dropped 2 bases and J dropped 13 bases, with 18 bases sitting between them. The CDR3 is 14 amino acids. CDR1 and CDR2 (germline): SEHNR, FQNEAQ (reference sequence). CDR3 residues: CASSLWGSGGPQFF. The CDR3 DNA follows: TGTGCCAGCAGCTTATGGGGTAGTGGCGGGCCTCAGTTCTTC. The whole variable domain, filled in from reference TRBV7-9 and TRBJ2-1, reads DTGVSQNPRHKITKRGQNVTFRCDPISEHNRLYWYRQTLGQGPEFLTYFQNEAQLEKSRLLSDRFSAERPKGSFSTLEIQRTEQGDSAMYLCASSLWGSGGPQFFGPGTRLTVL.

This clone appeared a single time. The rearrangement links TRBV7-9 to TRBJ2-5; D call uncertain. Trimming took 10 bases from V and 1 from J, leaving 13 bases between them. The CDR3 length is 13 residues. Germline V CDR1 and CDR2: SEHNR, FQNEAQ (reference sequence). In DNA form, the CDR3 reads TGTGCCACAAACCCCGCGAGCCAAGAGACCCAGTACTTC. Its protein is CATNPASQETQYF.

This chain links TRBV28 with TRBJ1-2; TRBD1 matches at 10 bases. V trimming: 8 bases; J trimming: 0 bases; junction bases outside the gene matches: 9. Germline V lookup: CDR1 MDHEN, CDR2 SYDVKM. This CDR3 has 16 amino acids. The CDR3 DNA is TGTGCCAGCTCTACGGACAGGGGGGAACCTAACTATGGCTACACCTTC. It is translated as CASSTDRGEPNYGYTF.

The V call is TRBV4-1, the J call TRBJ2-7; 7 bases align to TRBD1. The CDR3 is made up of 15 amino acids. Trimming took 4 bases from V and 3 from J; bases not matched to a gene: 9. Per the germline V gene, CDR1 is MGHRA and CDR2 is YSYEKL. The CDR3 sequence is CASSPGTAKNYEQYF. The CDR3 DNA follows: TGCGCCAGCAGCCCGGGGACAGCGAAGAACTACGAGCAGTACTTC.

V is TRBV5-1 and J is TRBJ1-1; possibly TRBD1 for D (5 bases). The CDR3 has 14 residues. Germline assignment: CDR1 SGHRS and CDR2 YFSETQ. Trimming pared 5 bases from V and 4 bases from J, leaving 15 bases between. The CDR3 DNA is TGCGCCAGCAGGGTATCTTCTGGGGCCACTGAAGCTTTCTTT. Residues: CASRVSSGATEAFF. The full variable domain, rest sourced from reference TRBV5-1 and TRBJ1-1, is KAGVTQTPRYLIKTRGQQVTLSCSPISGHRSVSWYQQTPGQGLQFLFEYFSETQRNKGNFPGRFSGRQFSNSRSEMNVSTLELGDSALYLCASRVSSGATEAFFGQGTRLTVV.

The chain uses TRBV5-1 and TRBJ2-1, with 13 nucleotides matching TRBD2. Looked up from germline, CDR1 is SGHRS and CDR2 is YFSETQ. CDR3 length: 17 residues. The V and J ends lost 2 bases and 0 bases, in that order; junction bases with no gene match: 2. The CDR3 nucleotides are TGCGCCAGCAGCTTAACTAGCGGGAGGGCCTCCTACAATGAGCAGTTCTTC. It yields the protein CASSLTSGRASYNEQFF.

This clone turned up a few times. The chain has TRBV4-2 and TRBJ1-2, with D unclear. The CDR3 sequence is 17 residues long. Germline V gene sequence: CDR1 LGHNA, CDR2 YNFKEQ. V lost 0 bases and J 7 bases, leaving 21 bases between the germline ends. This CDR3 is CASSQESSAPQVAGYTF. The CDR3 DNA reads as TGTGCCAGCAGCCAAGAATCCTCCGCGCCTCAAGTCGCTGGCTACACCTTC.

This clone has a single count. The J gene is TRBJ1-3, the V gene TRBV6-5, with D hard to call. Looked up from germline, CDR1 is MNHEY and CDR2 is SVGAGI. CDR3 length equals 12 residues. Deletions cut 5 bases from V and 1 base from J, with 3 bases between. CDR3 nucleotide sequence: TGTGCCAGCAGTACATCTGGAAACACCATATATTTT. The encoded protein is CASSTSGNTIYF.

CDR3 residues: CASSLASGSASTQYF. DNA for the CDR3: TGTGCCAGCAGTTTAGCTAGCGGTTCAGCGAGTACGCAGTATTTT. The chain is built from TRBV28 and TRBJ2-3, with 7 bases lining up with TRBD2. The CDR3 totals 15 residues. Germline lookup yields CDR1 MDHEN and CDR2 SYDVKM. V shed 2 bases, J shed 8 bases, and the junction held 10 bases outside the gene matches.

The chain carries TRBV29-1 and TRBJ2-7; unclear D gene. Trimming shortened V by 4 bases and J by 7 bases, and 14 bases separated the two germline ends. The CDR3 covers 12 residues. CDR1 SQVTM and CDR2 ANQGSEA come from the germline V gene. The CDR3 DNA is TGCAGCGTTGTATGGGCCGAACTTGAGCAGTACTTC. This codes for CSVVWAELEQYF.

This clone was observed a few times. The chain has TRBV5-1 and TRBJ2-3; D unresolved. Germline CDR1 SGHRS, CDR2 YFSETQ. The CDR3 extends over 13 amino acids. V dropped 0 bases and J dropped 5 bases, with 7 bases sitting between them. CDR3 amino acids: CASSLVGEDTQYF. The CDR3 DNA sequence: TGCGCCAGCAGCTTGGTTGGAGAAGATACGCAGTATTTT. The full variable domain, rest sourced from reference TRBV5-1 and TRBJ2-3, is KAGVTQTPRYLIKTRGQQVTLSCSPISGHRSVSWYQQTPGQGLQFLFEYFSETQRNKGNFPGRFSGRQFSNSRSEMNVSTLELGDSALYLCASSLVGEDTQYFGPGTRLTVL.

This chain uses TRBV25-1 with TRBJ1-2; no definite D call. The germline gives CDR1 MGHDK, CDR2 SYGVNS. The V end lost 4 bases, the J end lost 5 bases, and 14 bases lay between the germline ends. The CDR3 totals 14 residues. CDR3 sequence reads: CASSGPGVRYGYTF. For the CDR3, the DNA is TGTGCCAGCAGTGGTCCCGGGGTCCGGTATGGCTACACCTTC.

The chain combines TRBV11-2 with TRBJ2-7; unclear D gene. Between the trimmed V and J ends, which lost 2 bases and 6 bases, there was a span of 5 bases. In germline, CDR1 is SGHAT, CDR2 FQNNGV. This CDR3 has 11 residues. CDR3 sequence: CASSLLSEQYF. In DNA form, the CDR3 reads TGTGCCAGCAGCTTACTTAGCGAGCAGTACTTC.

V gene TRBV7-3 combines with J gene TRBJ2-1, with D possibly being TRBD2 (6 bases). CDR3 size: 13 residues. V was clipped by 4 bases and J by 7 bases, with 11 bases between them. Germline-derived CDR1 and CDR2 are SGHTA and FQGTGA. As DNA, the CDR3 is TGTGCCAGCAGCTCGGGACTCCGTAATGAGCAGTTCTTC. This codes for CASSSGLRNEQFF.

The genes are TRBV19 and TRBJ1-1; possible D gene TRBD1, 5 bases. The V and J ends lost 5 bases and 5 bases respectively, with 12 bases between them. The CDR3 totals 13 residues. The germline CDR1 and CDR2 sequences are LNHDA and SQIVND (reference sequence). The CDR3 protein is CASSARATTEAFF. The CDR3 bases are TGTGCCAGTAGTGCCAGGGCAACAACTGAAGCTTTCTTT.

V gene TRBV6-6 combines with J gene TRBJ1-3; D gene ambiguous. Germline-derived CDR1 and CDR2 are MNHNY and SVGAGI (reference sequence). The CDR3 totals 15 residues. V was cut by 6 bases and J by 0 bases, with 12 bases left in between. CDR3 nucleotide sequence: TGTGCCAGCAGCCTAGGGCGGGGCTCTGGAAACACCATATATTTT. This encodes CASSLGRGSGNTIYF.

J is TRBJ2-6 and V is TRBV9, with D possibly TRBD1 on 5 matching bases. The V and J ends lost 4 bases and 0 bases respectively, with 11 bases between them. The CDR3 runs to 16 residues. The germline V gene encodes CDR1 SGDLS and CDR2 YYNGEE. This CDR3 reads CASSLNRNSGANVLTF. The DNA for the CDR3 is TGTGCCAGCAGCCTGAACAGGAACTCTGGGGCCAACGTCCTGACTTTC.

The chain carries TRBV7-3 and TRBJ2-1, with TRBD2 as a possible D gene (6 bases). Per the germline V gene, CDR1 is SGHTA and CDR2 is FQGTGA. The CDR3 sequence is 13 residues long. Trimming stripped 3 bases from V and 6 bases from J, with 9 bases between. The CDR3 sequence is CASSLGLGNEQFF. The DNA of the CDR3 is TGTGCCAGCAGCTTGGGACTGGGCAATGAGCAGTTCTTC.

The chain uses TRBV11-3 and TRBJ2-3; 7 bases are shared with TRBD2. The length of the CDR3 is 13 residues. CDR1 SGHNT and CDR2 YENEEA come from the germline V gene. V lost 8 bases, J lost 3 bases, and 5 bases stayed unmatched. The CDR3 nucleotides are TGTGCCAGCGGGTCTAGCGGAACAGATACGCAGTATTTT. Encoded protein: CASGSSGTDTQYF.

The genes are TRBV28 and TRBJ2-7; D perhaps matches TRBD1 (5 bases). Germline assignment: CDR1 MDHEN and CDR2 SYDVKM. The CDR3 contains 12 residues. Trimming cost V 3 bases and J 3 bases, with 6 bases left between them. CDR3 coding DNA: TGTGCCAGCAGTTTGACAGTCTACGAGCAGTACTTC. It yields the protein CASSLTVYEQYF.

The chain is built from TRBV15 and TRBJ1-5; D perhaps matches TRBD1 (5 bases). V lost 5 bases and J 5 bases, leaving 13 bases between the germline ends. In germline, CDR1 is LNHNV, CDR2 YYDKDF (reference sequence). This CDR3 spans 14 amino acids. CDR3 protein: CATSGRDSHQPQHF. The CDR3 DNA follows: TGTGCCACCAGCGGCCGGGACTCACATCAGCCCCAGCATTTT.

V usage is TRBV4-1 and J usage is TRBJ2-3; the match to TRBD2 covers 12 bases. The CDR3 loop spans 16 amino acids. Trimming cost V 4 bases and J 1 base; bases outside gene matches: 3. The germline V gene has CDR1 MGHRA and CDR2 YSYEKL. CDR3 DNA: TGCGCCAGCAGCCGCGGACTAGCGGGACGCACAGATACGCAGTATTTT. Its protein is CASSRGLAGRTDTQYF.

This sequence joins TRBV6-5 and TRBJ2-7, with 7 bases aligning to TRBD1. CDR3 length: 14 amino acids. Germline CDR1 is MNHEY and CDR2 is SVGAGI. J lost 1 base, V lost 6 bases, and 6 bases had no gene match. The CDR3 spells CASRPTGSSYEQYF. Here the CDR3 DNA reads TGTGCCAGCAGACCGACAGGGTCATCCTACGAGCAGTACTTC.

This clone was picked up one time. This rearrangement joins TRBV14 to TRBJ1-2; D gene ambiguous. The CDR3 has 14 amino acids. The V end lost 1 base, the J end lost 4 bases, and 10 bases lay between the germline ends. CDR1 SGHDN and CDR2 FVKESK come from the germline V gene. In DNA, the CDR3 is TGTGCCAGCAGCCAAGGAGGGAGAGTCTATGGCTACACCTTC. Translation: CASSQGGRVYGYTF.

The genes are TRBV15 and TRBJ1-4; TRBD1 is a possible D gene (6 bases). Looked up from germline, CDR1 is LNHNV and CDR2 is YYDKDF (reference sequence). This CDR3 is built from 14 residues. Between the trimmed V and J ends, which lost 9 bases and 10 bases, there was a span of 21 bases. The CDR3 reads CATSTGMSQGKLFF. CDR3 coding DNA: TGTGCCACGTCCACAGGGATGAGTCAGGGAAAACTGTTTTTT.